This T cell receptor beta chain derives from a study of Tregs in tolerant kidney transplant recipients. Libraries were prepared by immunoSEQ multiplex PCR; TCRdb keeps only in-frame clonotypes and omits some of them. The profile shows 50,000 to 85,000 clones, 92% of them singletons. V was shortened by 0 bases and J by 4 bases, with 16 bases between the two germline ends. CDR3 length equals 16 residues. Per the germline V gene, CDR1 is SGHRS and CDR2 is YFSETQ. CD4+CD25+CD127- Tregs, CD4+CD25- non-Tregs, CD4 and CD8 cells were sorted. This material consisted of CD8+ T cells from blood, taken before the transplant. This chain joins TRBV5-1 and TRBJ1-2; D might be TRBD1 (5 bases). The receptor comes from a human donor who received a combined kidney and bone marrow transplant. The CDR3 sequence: CASSLALDSKGYGYTF. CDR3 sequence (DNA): TGCGCCAGCAGCTTGGCCCTCGACAGTAAAGGCTATGGCTACACCTTC.